Listed below are T cell receptor beta chains from one sample, sequenced in a study of cytomegalovirus exposure and HLA in healthy donors. Clones were sequenced by immunoSEQ multiplex PCR, and TCRdb holds only the in-frame ones, with some missing. The sample has 120,000 or so clones; about 85% are singletons. Sequencing used PBMCs. Every receptor here comes from a man aged 18 to 35 in good health and CMV-seropositive. Both conserved end residues are part of each CDR3. D genes are given only for firm matches. Clone size, where shown, is once, few, many, or a class for clones that have expanded.

15,TRBJ1-1,TRBV27,-,-,CASRSNPPLVPEAFF,TGTGCCAGCAGATCCAATCCACCGTTAGTCCCTGAAGCTTTCTTT
15,TRBJ2-7,TRBV6-5,few,TRBD1,CASSRSDRGSYEQYF,TGTGCCAGCAGTCGTTCGGACAGGGGCTCCTACGAGCAGTACTTC
13,TRBJ2-7,TRBV19,-,-,CASSIGQSYEQYF,TGTGCCAGTAGTATAGGACAGTCCTACGAGCAGTACTTC
13,TRBJ1-1,TRBV2,-,-,CASSENSNTEAFF,TGTGCCAGCAGTGAGAACAGCAACACTGAAGCTTTCTTT
16,TRBJ2-2,TRBV19,-,TRBD2,CASSFLAGGNTGELFF,TGTGCCAGTAGTTTCCTAGCGGGGGGGAACACCGGGGAGCTGTTTTTT
16,TRBJ2-3,TRBV4-3,-,TRBD1,CASSQDTGQGTDTQYF,TGCGCCAGCAGCCAAGATACGGGACAGGGAACCGATACGCAGTATTTT
19,TRBJ2-3,TRBV7-7,-,TRBD2,CASSPRASGAGRVADTQYF,TGTGCTAGCAGCCCGCGGGCTAGCGGGGCGGGAAGGGTCGCAGATACGCAGTATTTT
14,TRBJ2-2,TRBV5-4,-,-,CASSPRQVTGELFF,TGTGCCAGCAGCCCACGTCAGGTCACCGGGGAGCTGTTTTTT
17,TRBJ2-2,TRBV7-6,-,TRBD2,CASSEGLAGGNSGELFF,TGTGCCAGCAGCGAGGGACTAGCGGGCGGGAATTCCGGGGAGCTGTTTTTT
15,TRBJ1-5,TRBV5-1,few,TRBD1,CASSVVGGGNQPQHF,TGCGCCAGCAGTGTGGTAGGGGGCGGCAATCAGCCCCAGCATTTT
16,TRBJ1-3,TRBV19,-,TRBD1,CASGRDRGFSGNTIYF,TGTGCCAGTGGCCGGGACAGGGGTTTCTCTGGAAACACCATATATTTT
13,TRBJ1-2,TRBV2,-,-,CASSEVLPGIYTF,TGTGCCAGCAGTGAAGTTTTGCCGGGGATTTACACCTTC
19,TRBJ2-1,TRBV19,-,TRBD2,CASSIAGTSGSPPNNEQFF,TGTGCCAGTAGTATTGCGGGGACTAGCGGGAGCCCCCCGAACAATGAGCAGTTCTTC
17,TRBJ1-4,TRBV27,few,TRBD1,CASSLIPGTGSNEKLFF,TGTGCCAGCAGTTTAATCCCGGGGACAGGAAGTAATGAAAAACTGTTTTTT
15,TRBJ2-1,TRBV19,once,TRBD2,CASSIWTSGHNEQFF,TGTGCCAGTAGTATATGGACTAGCGGGCACAATGAGCAGTTCTTC
14,TRBJ2-7,TRBV5-4,-,TRBD1,CASSFRDRDYEQYF,TGTGCCAGCAGCTTCCGGGACAGGGACTACGAGCAGTACTTC
15,TRBJ2-1,TRBV6-4,-,-,CASSDSMAGYGEQFF,TGTGCCAGCAGTGACTCGATGGCAGGGTACGGTGAGCAGTTCTTC
16,TRBJ1-5,TRBV19,-,-,CASSMRGGYDNQPQHF,TGTGCCAGTAGTATGAGGGGAGGGTACGACAATCAGCCCCAGCATTTT
15,TRBJ2-5,TRBV5-4,-,-,CASSLGRGGLQTQYF,TGTGCCAGCAGCTTGGGCCGTGGGGGCTTGCAGACCCAGTACTTC
13,TRBJ2-1,TRBV11-2,-,-,CASSLVGVNEQFF,TGTGCCAGCAGCTTAGTAGGGGTCAATGAGCAGTTCTTC
19,TRBJ2-1,TRBV18,once,-,CASSPLGKPPTSSYNEQFF,TGTGCCAGCTCACCACTGGGCAAGCCGCCGACCAGCTCCTACAATGAGCAGTTCTTC
14,TRBJ2-1,TRBV25-1,-,TRBD2,CASSGEREGNEQFF,TGTGCCAGCAGTGGGGAGCGGGAGGGGAATGAGCAGTTCTTC
12,TRBJ2-7,TRBV11-2,once,TRBD1,CASSSGGGEQYF,TGTGCCAGCAGCTCAGGGGGTGGCGAGCAGTACTTC
13,TRBJ2-7,TRBV14,-,-,CASSPRSAYEQYF,TGTGCCAGCAGCCCTAGAAGCGCCTACGAGCAGTACTTC
16,TRBJ1-1,TRBV7-8,-,-,CASSLVIGQPLGPAFF,TGTGCCAGCAGCTTAGTGATCGGACAGCCCCTTGGACCGGCTTTCTTT
16,TRBJ2-7,TRBV4-3,once,TRBD2,CASSQDAGGNLPEQYF,TGCGCCAGCAGCCAAGATGCGGGGGGGAACCTCCCCGAGCAGTACTTC
14,TRBJ2-7,TRBV19,-,-,CASSRRGRSYEQYF,TGTGCCAGTAGTAGGAGGGGTCGTTCCTACGAGCAGTACTTC
17,TRBJ2-3,TRBV7-9,-,TRBD1,CASSEIPGQGNTDTQYF,TGTGCCAGCAGCGAAATCCCGGGACAGGGTAATACAGATACGCAGTATTTT
11,TRBJ2-7,TRBV5-6,-,-,CASSQQYEQYF,TGTGCCAGCAGCCAACAGTATGAGCAGTACTTC
16,TRBJ1-2,TRBV2,few,-,CASTQTQQGTNYGYTF,TGTGCCAGCACCCAGACCCAACAGGGCACCAACTATGGCTACACCTTC
15,TRBJ2-5,TRBV5-6,once,TRBD1,CASSLDRGQGETQYF,TGTGCCAGCAGCTTGGACAGGGGGCAGGGGGAGACCCAGTACTTC
15,TRBJ2-5,TRBV6-1,-,-,CASSEAPRSQETQYF,TGTGCCAGCAGTGAAGCGCCTAGGTCGCAAGAGACCCAGTACTTC
15,TRBJ2-7,TRBV4-3,once,TRBD1,CASSQNPGTAYEQYF,TGCGCCAGCAGCCAAAATCCCGGGACAGCCTACGAGCAGTACTTC
15,TRBJ2-1,TRBV7-2,few,TRBD2,CASSLGARGGAEQFF,TGTGCCAGCAGCTTAGGTGCTCGGGGGGGGGCTGAGCAGTTCTTC
16,TRBJ1-1,TRBV2,-,TRBD1,CASRQDRLKGYTEAFF,TGTGCCAGCAGACAGGACAGGCTTAAGGGGTACACTGAAGCTTTCTTT
16,TRBJ1-3,TRBV6-1,-,TRBD1,CASSDRFQGAGNTIYF,TGTGCCAGCAGTGATCGGTTCCAGGGGGCTGGAAACACCATATATTTT
15,TRBJ2-1,TRBV5-1,-,-,CASSVGPLAGNEQFF,TGCGCCAGCAGCGTAGGGCCTCTGGCGGGGAATGAGCAGTTCTTC
14,TRBJ1-2,TRBV25-1,-,TRBD1,CASRPGQNNYGYTF,TGTGCCAGCAGACCGGGACAGAATAACTATGGCTACACCTTC
16,TRBJ1-1,TRBV11-2,few,-,CASRLLRGRRGTEAFF,TGTGCCAGCCGCCTCTTAAGGGGTCGTCGTGGCACTGAAGCTTTCTTT
16,TRBJ2-7,TRBV11-2,-,-,CASSRTGTDSSYEQYF,TGTGCCAGCAGCCGAACAGGAACAGATAGCTCCTACGAGCAGTACTTC
14,TRBJ2-5,TRBV10-3,-,TRBD1,CAIRPDRGPETQYF,TGTGCCATCAGGCCAGACAGGGGGCCAGAGACCCAGTACTTC
17,TRBJ2-1,TRBV7-9,-,TRBD2,CASSWSPGLAGEDEQFF,TGTGCCAGCAGCTGGTCGCCGGGACTAGCGGGAGAAGACGAGCAGTTCTTC
15,TRBJ1-1,TRBV5-1,-,-,CASSLVQGSNTEAFF,TGCGCCAGCAGCTTAGTGCAGGGGTCGAACACTGAAGCTTTCTTT
16,TRBJ2-7,TRBV19,-,TRBD1,CASSTRTGKSSYEQYF,TGTGCCAGTAGTACACGGACAGGGAAGAGCTCCTACGAGCAGTACTTC
15,TRBJ2-7,TRBV18,-,TRBD1,CASSPQSDRVSGQYF,TGTGCCAGCTCACCCCAGTCCGACAGGGTTTCGGGGCAGTACTTC
14,TRBJ2-5,TRBV5-1,-,TRBD1,CASSLQTGLETQYF,TGCGCCAGCAGCTTGCAGACAGGGTTAGAGACCCAGTACTTC
12,TRBJ2-4,TRBV5-6,-,-,CASSSVGDIQYF,TGTGCCAGCAGCTCTGTCGGGGACATTCAGTACTTC
17,TRBJ1-2,TRBV5-6,-,-,CASSPKMGQGDPYGYTF,TGTGCCAGCAGCCCCAAAATGGGGCAAGGGGATCCCTATGGCTACACCTTC
15,TRBJ2-7,TRBV2,-,TRBD1,CASSEWGTGTYEQYF,TGTGCCAGCAGTGAGTGGGGGACAGGGACCTACGAGCAGTACTTC
13,TRBJ2-7,TRBV19,-,TRBD2,CASSIAGAYEQYF,TGTGCCAGTAGTATTGCGGGAGCCTACGAGCAGTACTTC
13,TRBJ1-1,TRBV7-8,-,TRBD1,CASSLDRDIEAFF,TGTGCCAGCAGCCTGGACAGGGACATTGAAGCTTTCTTT
15,TRBJ1-2,TRBV7-2,-,TRBD1,CASSLGTGGAYGYTF,TGTGCCAGCAGCTTAGGGACAGGGGGCGCCTATGGCTACACCTTC
16,TRBJ2-1,TRBV4-2,-,TRBD2,CASSQGTSGSYNEQFF,TGTGCCAGCAGCCAAGGGACTAGCGGATCCTACAATGAGCAGTTCTTC
15,TRBJ1-1,TRBV30,-,TRBD1,CAWTPGTGANTEAFF,TGTGCCTGGACCCCGGGGACAGGGGCGAACACTGAAGCTTTCTTT